This entry features one T cell receptor (beta chain) sequence. Its cognate antigen is unknown. The sample belongs to a study of a mutant IDH1 vaccine in newly diagnosed glioma. Study in general: Initiation of the vaccine course occurred 4-6 weeks after radiotherapy alone, or alongside temozolomide cycles. Treated patients showed a male proportion of approximately 62%, a female proportion of roughly 40%, and a mean age of roughly 40 years. The earlier regimen, radiotherapy, temozolomide, or both, was most often both.

The repertoire was sequenced with immunoSEQ multiplex PCR; TCRdb's copy has only in-frame clones and lacks some. Of 50,000 to 70,000 clones in the sample, about 81% were seen once. Time point reported: week 23, last vaccination. In the vaccine, a single dose held 300 ug of the mutant IDH1 20-mer peptide, along with topical imiquimod. Astrocytomas that were new, WHO grade 3 or 4, IDH1-mutant and ATRX-lost were present in the donors. The sequenced sample was PBMCs, obtained from a glioma patient whose treatment included an IDH1 peptide vaccine. The TCR comes from a woman in her thirties or forties with glioma. Some clones in this sample may be carry-over from other donors' samples.

The CDR3 DNA reads TGCGCCAGCAGCCAAGATCGACAGGGCGACTCTACAGATACGCAGTATTTT. Translated: CASSQDRQGDSTDTQYF. The V call is TRBV4-1, the J call TRBJ2-3; 7 bases are shared with TRBD1. CDR3 length: 17 residues. V lost 0 bases to trimming and J lost 3 bases; unmatched junction nucleotides: 9. The germline V gene encodes CDR1 MGHRA and CDR2 YSYEKL.